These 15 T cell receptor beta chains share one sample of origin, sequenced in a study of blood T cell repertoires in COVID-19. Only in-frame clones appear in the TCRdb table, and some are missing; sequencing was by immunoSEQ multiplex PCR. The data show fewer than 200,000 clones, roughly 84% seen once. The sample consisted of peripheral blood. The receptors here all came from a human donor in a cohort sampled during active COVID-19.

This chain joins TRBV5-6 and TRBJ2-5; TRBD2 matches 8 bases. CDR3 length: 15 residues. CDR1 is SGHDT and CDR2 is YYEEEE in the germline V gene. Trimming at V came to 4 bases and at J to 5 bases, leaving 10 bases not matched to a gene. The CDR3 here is CASSVRGGLRETQYF. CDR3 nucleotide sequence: TGTGCCAGCAGCGTCCGCGGGGGGCTAAGGGAGACCCAGTACTTC.

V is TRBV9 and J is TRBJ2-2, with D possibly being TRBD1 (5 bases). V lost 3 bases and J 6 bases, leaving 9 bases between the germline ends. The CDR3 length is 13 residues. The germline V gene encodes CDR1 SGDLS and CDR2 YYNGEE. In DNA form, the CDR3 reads TGTGCCAGCAGCGCCAGGGTTCCCGGGGAGCTGTTTTTT. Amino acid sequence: CASSARVPGELFF.

CDR3 coding DNA: TGCAGTGCGCCATGGGGGCTTGAAGCTTTCTTT. Its protein is CSAPWGLEAFF. The gene calls are TRBV20-1 and TRBJ1-1; D may be TRBD1 (6 bases). Looked up from germline, CDR1 is DFQATT and CDR2 is SNEGSKA (reference sequence). Trimming stripped 6 bases from V and 7 bases from J, with 12 bases between. The CDR3 length is 11 residues.

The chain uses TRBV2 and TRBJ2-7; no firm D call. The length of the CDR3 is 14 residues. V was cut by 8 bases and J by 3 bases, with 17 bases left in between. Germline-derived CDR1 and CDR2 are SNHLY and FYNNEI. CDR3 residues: CASALRRLLYEQYF. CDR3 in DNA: TGTGCCAGCGCCCTAAGGAGACTCCTCTACGAGCAGTACTTC.

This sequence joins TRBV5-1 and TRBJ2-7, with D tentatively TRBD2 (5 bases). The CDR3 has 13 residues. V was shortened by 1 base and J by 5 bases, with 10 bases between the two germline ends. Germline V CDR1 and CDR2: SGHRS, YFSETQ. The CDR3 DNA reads TGCGCCAGCAGCTTGCCCGACGGGGACGAGCAGTACTTC. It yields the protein CASSLPDGDEQYF.

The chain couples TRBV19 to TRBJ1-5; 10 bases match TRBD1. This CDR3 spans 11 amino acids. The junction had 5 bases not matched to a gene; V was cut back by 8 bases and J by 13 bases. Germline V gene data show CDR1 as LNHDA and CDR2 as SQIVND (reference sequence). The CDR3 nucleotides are TGTGCCAGTTCCCGGGACAGGGGACAGCATTTT. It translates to CASSRDRGQHF.

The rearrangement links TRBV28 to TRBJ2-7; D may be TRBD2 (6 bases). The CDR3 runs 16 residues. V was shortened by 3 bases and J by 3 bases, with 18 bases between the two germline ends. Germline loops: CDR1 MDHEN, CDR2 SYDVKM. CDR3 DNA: TGTGCCAGCAGTTTTCCGACCCTAGCGCTGGGCTACGAGCAGTACTTC. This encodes CASSFPTLALGYEQYF.

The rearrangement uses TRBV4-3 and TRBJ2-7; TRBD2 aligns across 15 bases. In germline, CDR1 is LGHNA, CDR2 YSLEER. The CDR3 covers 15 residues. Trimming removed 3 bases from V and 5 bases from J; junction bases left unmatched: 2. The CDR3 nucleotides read TGCGCCAGCAGCCAGGGGACTAGCGGGAGGAACGAGCAGTACTTC. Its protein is CASSQGTSGRNEQYF.

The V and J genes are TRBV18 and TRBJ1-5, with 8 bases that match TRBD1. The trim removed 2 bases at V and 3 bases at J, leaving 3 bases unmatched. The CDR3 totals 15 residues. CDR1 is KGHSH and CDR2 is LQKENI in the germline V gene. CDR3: CASSPAGGDNQPQHF. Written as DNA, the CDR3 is TGTGCCAGCTCACCAGCAGGGGGCGACAATCAGCCCCAGCATTTT.

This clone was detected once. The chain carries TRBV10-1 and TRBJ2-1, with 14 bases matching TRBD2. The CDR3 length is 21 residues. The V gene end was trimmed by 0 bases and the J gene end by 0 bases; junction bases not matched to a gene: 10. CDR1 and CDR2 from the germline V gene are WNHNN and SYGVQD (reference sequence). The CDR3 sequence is CASSESLGLAGGPGSYNEQFF. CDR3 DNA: TGCGCCAGCAGTGAGTCCCTTGGACTAGCGGGGGGTCCTGGCTCCTACAATGAGCAGTTCTTC.

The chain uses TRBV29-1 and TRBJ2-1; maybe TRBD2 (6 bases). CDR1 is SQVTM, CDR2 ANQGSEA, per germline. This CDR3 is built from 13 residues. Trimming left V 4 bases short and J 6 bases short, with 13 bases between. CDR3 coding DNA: TGCAGCGTTGCGAGGTCCGGGGGCAATGAGCAGTTCTTC. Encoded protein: CSVARSGGNEQFF.

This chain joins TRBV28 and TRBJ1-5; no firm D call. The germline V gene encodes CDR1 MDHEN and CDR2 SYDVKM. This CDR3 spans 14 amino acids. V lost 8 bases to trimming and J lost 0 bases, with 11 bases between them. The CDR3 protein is CASSTRLSNQPQHF. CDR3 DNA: TGTGCCAGCTCCACAAGACTTAGCAATCAGCCCCAGCATTTT.

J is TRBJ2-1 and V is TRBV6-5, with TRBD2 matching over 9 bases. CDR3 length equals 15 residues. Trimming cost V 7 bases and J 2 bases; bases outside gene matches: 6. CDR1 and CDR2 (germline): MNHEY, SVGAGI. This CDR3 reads CASIKAGGAYNEQFF. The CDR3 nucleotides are TGTGCCAGCATTAAGGCGGGAGGGGCCTACAATGAGCAGTTCTTC.

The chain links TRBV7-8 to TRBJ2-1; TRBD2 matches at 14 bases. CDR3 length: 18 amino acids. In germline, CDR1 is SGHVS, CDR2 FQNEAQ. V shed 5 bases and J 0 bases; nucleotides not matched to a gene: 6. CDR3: CASSPWTSGGPSYNEQFF. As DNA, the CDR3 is TGTGCCAGCAGCCCCTGGACTAGCGGGGGGCCCTCCTACAATGAGCAGTTCTTC.

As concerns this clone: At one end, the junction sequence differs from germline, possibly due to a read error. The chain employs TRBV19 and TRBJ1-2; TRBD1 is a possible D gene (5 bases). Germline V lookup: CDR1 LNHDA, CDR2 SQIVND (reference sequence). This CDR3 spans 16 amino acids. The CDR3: CASSIGRGAVGYGYTF. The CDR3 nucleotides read TGTGCCAGTAGCATAGGGCGCGGGGCAGTCGGCTATGGCTACACCTTC.